This is a list of T cell receptor beta chains from one sample in a study of T cell responses to AZD1222 COVID-19 vaccine. The repertoire was sequenced with immunoSEQ multiplex PCR; TCRdb's copy has only in-frame clones and lacks some. The profile shows approximately 150,000 clones, almost 95% of them singletons. Sequenced material: peripheral blood, taken 28 days after the second AZD1222 dose. These receptors all come from an adult who received the AZD1222 COVID-19 vaccine. Each CDR3 is given with its conserved first and last residue. D genes are given only for firm matches.

v_gene,d_gene,j_gene,CDR3aa
TRBV6-6,-,TRBJ1-2,CASRNDQTRGYTF
TRBV29-1,-,TRBJ1-2,CSVEAGGYGYTF
TRBV10-2,TRBD2,TRBJ2-7,CASSGKGGYEQYF
TRBV11-2,-,TRBJ1-1,CASSFINRGQAFF
TRBV30,-,TRBJ1-6,CAWNSVNSPLHF
TRBV7-9,TRBD2,TRBJ2-7,CASSLSGRAYEQYF
TRBV4-1,TRBD1,TRBJ1-1,CASSHLTGWAFF
TRBV11-2,-,TRBJ2-7,CASSLGLPYEQYF
TRBV11-3,TRBD2,TRBJ2-1,CASSLNGGALEQFF
TRBV5-6,-,TRBJ1-2,CASNLLQENYGYTF
TRBV5-1,TRBD1,TRBJ2-1,CASSLVGQGVGEQFF
TRBV30,TRBD2,TRBJ2-1,CAWGGRPHNEQFF
TRBV4-1,-,TRBJ1-1,CASSQEGWEREVTEAFF
TRBV2,TRBD1,TRBJ2-2,CASSESVTGPDTGELFF
TRBV10-3,-,TRBJ1-5,CAISEGQGRQPQHF
TRBV11-2,-,TRBJ1-3,CASSPSTIGNTIYF